This is a list of T cell receptor beta chains from one sample in a study of CDR3 diversity in severe acne. TCRdb re-analysed the PCR reads in MiXCR, keeping a single row per CDR3 protein. The sample consists of over 85,000 distinct CDR3 sequences, 45% to 60% of them appearing once. Sequencing was done on a sample of blood. Receptors were obtained from a male donor with acne. Both conserved end residues are part of each CDR3. The D gene is left open where the match is weak. Only some rows state a clone size, as once, few, many or a class for expanded clones.

j_call: TRBJ1-1
clone_size: -
v_call: TRBV6-6
d_call: -
cdr3_aa: CASSDRGDTEAFF
cdr3_nt: TGTGCAAGCAGTGACCGGGGGGACACTGAAGCTTTCTTT

j_call: TRBJ1-2
clone_size: many
v_call: TRBV10-3
d_call: TRBD1
cdr3_aa: CAISESVGDRGYGYTF
cdr3_nt: TGTGCCATCAGTGAGTCAGTCGGGGACAGGGGTTATGGCTACACCTTC

j_call: TRBJ2-3
clone_size: many
v_call: TRBV9
d_call: TRBD2
cdr3_aa: CASSASSGRGTDTQYF
cdr3_nt: TGTGCCAGCAGCGCCTCGAGCGGGAGGGGGACAGATACGCAGTATTTT

j_call: TRBJ2-5
clone_size: -
v_call: TRBV4-1
d_call: -
cdr3_aa: CASSQGPYQETQYF
cdr3_nt: TGCGCCAGCAGCCAAGGACCGTACCAAGAGACCCAGTACTTC

j_call: TRBJ1-4
clone_size: -
v_call: TRBV7-2
d_call: TRBD1
cdr3_aa: CASSSRDRGHEKLFF
cdr3_nt: TGTGCCAGCAGCTCTAGGGACAGGGGGCATGAAAAACTGTTTTTT

j_call: TRBJ1-5
clone_size: -
v_call: TRBV24-1
d_call: TRBD1
cdr3_aa: CATSDGTGVRNQPQHF
cdr3_nt: TGTGCCACCAGTGACGGGACAGGCGTCCGAAATCAGCCCCAGCATTTT

j_call: TRBJ1-4
clone_size: -
v_call: TRBV7-2
d_call: -
cdr3_aa: CASSPGRGQSEKLFF
cdr3_nt: TGTGCCAGCAGCCCCGGGCGGGGGCAGAGTGAAAAACTGTTTTTT

j_call: TRBJ2-7
clone_size: many
v_call: TRBV6-1
d_call: -
cdr3_aa: CAFQGDGDANEQYF
cdr3_nt: TGTGCCTTCCAAGGGGACGGCGATGCGAACGAGCAGTACTTC

j_call: TRBJ2-1
clone_size: medium-sized
v_call: TRBV29-1
d_call: -
cdr3_aa: CSGEAGSSYNEQFF
cdr3_nt: TGCAGCGGAGAGGCAGGGAGCTCCTACAATGAGCAGTTCTTC

j_call: TRBJ1-5
clone_size: -
v_call: TRBV20-1
d_call: TRBD1
cdr3_aa: CSARVGGSGGAGPNQPQHF
cdr3_nt: TGCAGTGCTAGAGTCGGAGGGTCAGGGGGCGCGGGACCAAATCAGCCCCAGCATTTT

j_call: TRBJ2-5
clone_size: -
v_call: TRBV24-1
d_call: -
cdr3_aa: CATSEGGSYQETQYF
cdr3_nt: TGTGCCACCAGTGAGGGCGGGTCCTACCAAGAGACCCAGTACTTC

j_call: TRBJ2-5
clone_size: few
v_call: TRBV5-4
d_call: -
cdr3_aa: CASSEFVAPQETQYF
cdr3_nt: TGTGCCAGCAGTGAATTCGTGGCGCCTCAAGAGACCCAGTACTTC